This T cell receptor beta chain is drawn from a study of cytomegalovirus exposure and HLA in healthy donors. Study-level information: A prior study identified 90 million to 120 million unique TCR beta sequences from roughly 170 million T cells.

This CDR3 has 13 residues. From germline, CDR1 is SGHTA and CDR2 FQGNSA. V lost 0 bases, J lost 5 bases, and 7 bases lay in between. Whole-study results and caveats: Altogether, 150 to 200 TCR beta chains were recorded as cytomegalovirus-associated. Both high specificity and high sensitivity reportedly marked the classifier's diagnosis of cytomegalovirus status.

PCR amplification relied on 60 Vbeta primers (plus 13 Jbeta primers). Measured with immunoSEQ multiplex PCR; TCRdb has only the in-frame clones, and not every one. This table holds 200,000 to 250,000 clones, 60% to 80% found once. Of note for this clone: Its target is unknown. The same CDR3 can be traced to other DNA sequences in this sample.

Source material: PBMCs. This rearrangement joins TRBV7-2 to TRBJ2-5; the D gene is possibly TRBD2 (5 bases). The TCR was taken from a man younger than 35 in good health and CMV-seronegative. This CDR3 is CASSLAREETQYF. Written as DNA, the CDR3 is TGTGCCAGCAGCTTAGCTAGGGAGGAGACCCAGTACTTC.